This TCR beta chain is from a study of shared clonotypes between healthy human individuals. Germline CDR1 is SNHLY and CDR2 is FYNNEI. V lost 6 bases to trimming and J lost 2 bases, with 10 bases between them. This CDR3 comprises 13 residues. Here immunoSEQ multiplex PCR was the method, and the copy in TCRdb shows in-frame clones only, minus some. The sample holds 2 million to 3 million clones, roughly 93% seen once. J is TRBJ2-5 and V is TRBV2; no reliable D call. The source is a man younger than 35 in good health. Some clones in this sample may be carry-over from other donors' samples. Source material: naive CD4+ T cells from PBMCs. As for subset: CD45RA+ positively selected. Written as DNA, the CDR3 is TGTGCCAGCAGCGTGGGGTGGCAAGAGACCCAGTACTTC. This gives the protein CASSVGWQETQYF.